This T cell receptor (beta chain) was recovered during a study of blood T cell repertoires in COVID-19. Profiled with immunoSEQ multiplex PCR; TCRdb holds only in-frame clones, not every one. This sample yields around 300,000 clones, of which approximately 85% are seen a single time; approximately 11% belongs to the top ten. This TCR derives from a woman between 70 and 85 years old with acute or convalescent COVID-19. Sequencing used peripheral blood.

CDR3 region: CASGLGGTGRLYGYTF. The CDR3 bases are TGTGCTAGTGGTTTGGGGGGGACAGGTCGGTTATATGGCTACACCTTC. The chain links TRBV12-5 to TRBJ1-2; the match to TRBD1 covers 8 bases. CDR3 length: 16 residues. Losses at the gene ends were 1 base for V and 5 bases for J; bases not matched to a gene: 9. Germline CDR1 LGHNT, CDR2 FRNRAP.